This TCR beta chain was recorded in a study of CD8+CD57+ T cells in acquired aplastic anemia listed by TCRdb under 2018. Study-level background: A mean of about 3.2 ug of DNA, ranging from roughly 0.2 to 27.4 ug, was extracted from sorted CD4+ and CD8+ cells. Healthy donor samples averaged about 9.9 million reads for CD4+ and fewer than 12 million for CD8+ cells.

This clonotype was counted ten times or more. Its binding antigen is unknown. Base qualities are not recorded, but no much larger clone differs from it by a single base. The germline V gene provides CDR1 KGHDR and CDR2 SFDVKD. From the cysteine up to the phenylalanine, the CDR3 has a length of 15 residues. Only the CDR3 part of the read is kept: 45 bases, read in frame from the first base. Trimming costs V 3 bases and J 3 bases, and their ends lie 13 bases apart. Profiling of TCR beta VDJ combinations and CDR3 sequences used genomic DNA as the template. An Illumina HiSeq 2000 was used for TCR repertoire sequencing. The paper's data handling went like this. Repertoire assessment relied on Simpson's diversity index, CDR3 size and DJ length profiles, and TRBV/TRBJ rearrangement plots. The immunodominant clone was defined as the most abundant DNA sequence in deep sequencing data. CDR3 amino acid sequences were checked for sharing between subjects and were compared against published repertoires and the VDJdb database. The raw public data were reprocessed by TCRdb itself: fastp quality trimming at Q25, MiXCR clonotype calling, in-frame beta chains only. Identical CDR3 protein sequences are pooled into one entry, listed with their most common genes and DNA. TCRdb, rather than the study authors, made the V and J calls. Across this sample there are about 220,000 distinct CDR3 sequences, with 30% to 40% seen only once. Approximately 1.2% of the sample is in the top ten clones.

TCR repertoires of sorted CD4+ and CD8+ blood T cells from severe aplastic anemia patients and healthy subjects were deep-sequenced in the study. Ficoll-Paque density gradient centrifugation was used to isolate peripheral blood mononuclear cells. Before DNA extraction, CD4+ and CD8+ T cells were sorted by FACS or by magnetic beads. Results the study describes overall, beyond this receptor: Around 28 CD8+ CDR3 sequences were found to be shared between patients and controls, but these sequences appeared to be highly expressed in patients and within the immunodominant clones of the patients. Between patients and healthy controls, no significant difference in CD8+ Simpson's diversity was found (P=0.060).

Sequencing used sorted CD4+, CD8+, or CD8+CD57+ T cells (not recorded which) from PBMCs. This receptor was obtained from a human donor in good health, serving as a control. Recombination linked TRBV24-1 to TRBJ2-5; perhaps TRBD1 is the D gene, with 5 bases matching. Here the CDR3 is given as CATSDTPGREETQYF. The nucleotide sequence is given as TGTGCCACCAGTGATACGCCTGGCAGGGAAGAGACCCAGTACTTC.